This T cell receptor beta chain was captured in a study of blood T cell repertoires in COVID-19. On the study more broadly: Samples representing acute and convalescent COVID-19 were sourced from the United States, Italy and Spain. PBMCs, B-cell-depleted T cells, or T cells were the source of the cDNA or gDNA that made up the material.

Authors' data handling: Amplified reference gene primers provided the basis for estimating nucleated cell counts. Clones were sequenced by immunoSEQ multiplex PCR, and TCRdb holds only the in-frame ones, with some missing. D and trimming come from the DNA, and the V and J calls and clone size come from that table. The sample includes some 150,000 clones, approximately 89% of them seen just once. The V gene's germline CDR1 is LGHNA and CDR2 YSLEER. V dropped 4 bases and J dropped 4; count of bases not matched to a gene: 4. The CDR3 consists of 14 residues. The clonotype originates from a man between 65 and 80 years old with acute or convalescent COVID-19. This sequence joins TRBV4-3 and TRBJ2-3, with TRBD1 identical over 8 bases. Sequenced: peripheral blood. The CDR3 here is CASSLQGDADTQYF. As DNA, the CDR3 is TGCGCCAGCAGCCTACAGGGGGACGCAGATACGCAGTATTTT.